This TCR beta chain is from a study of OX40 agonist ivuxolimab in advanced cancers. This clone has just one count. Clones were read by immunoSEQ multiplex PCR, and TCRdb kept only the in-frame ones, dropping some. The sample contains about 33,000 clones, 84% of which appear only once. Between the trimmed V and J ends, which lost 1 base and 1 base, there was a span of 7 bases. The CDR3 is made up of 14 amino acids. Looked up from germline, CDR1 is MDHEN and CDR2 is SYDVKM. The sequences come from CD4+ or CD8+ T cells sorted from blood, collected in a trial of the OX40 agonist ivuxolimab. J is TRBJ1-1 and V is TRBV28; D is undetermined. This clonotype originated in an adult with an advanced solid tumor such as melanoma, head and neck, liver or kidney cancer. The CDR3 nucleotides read TGTGCCAGCAGTTTATCGTGGGGGAACACTGAAGCTTTCTTT. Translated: CASSLSWGNTEAFF.